This TCR beta chain was captured in a study of CD8 T cells in Susac syndrome. RNA was extracted with the RNeasy kit, and a quantity of roughly 0.45 to 1 ug was reverse transcribed using random hexamers. The CDR3 of TCR beta was amplified by immunoSEQ multiplex PCR across 54 Vbeta and 13 Jbeta. TCRdb analysed the immunoSEQ multiplex PCR reads with MiXCR anew, one entry per CDR3 protein. The sample yields around 130,000 distinct CDR3 sequences, approximately 96% seen once. Trimming took 4 bases from V and 4 from J; bases not matched to a gene: 7. The CDR3 runs 15 residues. Germline V gene data show CDR1 as SGDLS and CDR2 as YYNGEE.

The receptor was derived from a human donor with multiple sclerosis. The chain carries TRBV9 and TRBJ1-1; 10 nucleotides agree with TRBD1. Sequencing input: CD4+ T cells from PBMCs. CDR3: CASSKPGTGATEAFF. The CDR3, as DNA: TGTGCCAGCAGCAAACCAGGGACAGGGGCCACTGAAGCTTTCTTT.